One sample yielded the 12 T cell receptor beta chains listed below, sequenced in a study of T cells in Graves' hyperthyroidism and ophthalmopathy. TCR beta CDR3 regions were amplified from RNA transcripts. The primer set for the first-round RT-PCR of the TCR CDR3 was HTBI. One entry per CDR3 protein results from TCRdb running MiXCR on the multiplex PCR reads. This sample yields 550,000 to 600,000 distinct CDR3 sequences, of which 46% are seen a single time; under 20% belongs to the top ten. Sequencing was carried out using peripheral blood or thyroid tissue (not recorded which). Receptors originate from an adult woman with Graves' disease, either hyperthyroidism or ophthalmopathy (not recorded which).

This clonotype has a count of ten or more. The rearrangement links TRBV5-1 to TRBJ2-6; D ambiguous. Per germline, CDR1 SGHRS and CDR2 YFSETQ. Trimming pared 4 bases from V and 0 bases from J, leaving 8 bases between. The CDR3 covers 15 residues. Here the CDR3 reads CASSLTSSGANVLTF. The CDR3 nucleotides read TGCGCCAGCAGCCTAACGAGCTCTGGGGCCAACGTCCTGACTTTC.

With respect to this clonotype: One base away lies a much larger clone, so this may be a sequencing read error. CDR3 protein: CASSLDTGELFF. CDR3 DNA sequence: TGTGCCAGCAGCTTGGACACCGGGGAGCTGTTTTTT. The V gene is TRBV7-2, the J gene TRBJ2-2; D not certain. The CDR3 spans 12 residues. The germline V gene encodes CDR1 SGHTA and CDR2 FQGNSA. V shed 3 bases and J shed 3 bases, with 2 bases lying between them.

This clonotype appeared many times. The chain employs TRBV29-1 and TRBJ1-4, with TRBD1 matching over 8 bases. The CDR3 is 13 amino acids. V lost 5 bases and J lost 10; bases outside the gene matches: 9. Germline V gives CDR1 SQVTM, CDR2 ANQGSEA. The CDR3 region is CSVPGTGSGKLFF. In nucleotides, the CDR3 is TGCAGCGTTCCCGGGACAGGATCTGGAAAACTGTTTTTT.

In its sample, this clonotype was seen a few times. The junction differs from germline at one of its ends, possibly a read error. CDR3 bases: TGTGCCAGCACCTTAGGAGGGAACACCGGGGAGCTGTTTTTT. Protein sequence: CASTLGGNTGELFF. V and J are TRBV7-9 and TRBJ2-2, with TRBD2 as a possible D gene (5 bases). The germline V gene has CDR1 SEHNR and CDR2 FQNEAQ (reference sequence). This CDR3 is 14 amino acids long.

V and J are TRBV29-1 and TRBJ2-5, with D perhaps matching TRBD2 (7 bases). V lost 4 bases to trimming and J lost 5 bases, with 14 bases between them. CDR1 and CDR2 from the germline V gene are SQVTM and ANQGSEA. The CDR3 is 13 residues long. The CDR3 here is CSVAPGGLETQYF. The CDR3 coding sequence is TGCAGCGTTGCGCCCGGGGGGCTTGAGACCCAGTACTTC.

The V and J genes are TRBV20-1 and TRBJ2-5, with TRBD2 identical over 8 bases. The CDR3 contains 16 residues. Germline V gene lookup returns CDR1 DFQATT and CDR2 SNEGSKA (reference sequence). With V trimmed by 4 bases and J by 2 bases, 12 bases remained unmatched. The CDR3 sequence: CSATDREGVLQETQYF. The CDR3 nucleotides are TGCAGTGCTACGGATCGGGAGGGCGTCCTACAAGAGACCCAGTACTTC.

This clonotype was recorded many times. CDR3 nucleotide sequence: TGTGCCAGCAGCTCCTCCGGGCGCGGCGAGCAGTACTTC. It codes for CASSSSGRGEQYF. The chain employs TRBV12-3 or TRBV12-4 and TRBJ2-7, with unresolved D. The V gene lost 6 bases and the J gene lost 6 bases, with 15 bases spanning the gap. The CDR3 runs 13 residues.

This clonotype has more than one count but fewer than ten. The V call is TRBV29-1, the J call TRBJ1-1; D is ambiguous. Germline V gene lookup returns CDR1 SQVTM and CDR2 ANQGSEA. The CDR3 loop spans 13 amino acids. The V end was cut by 0 bases, the J end by 1 base, with 6 bases between. This CDR3 reads CSVEEQPNTEAFF. In nucleotides, the CDR3 is TGCAGCGTTGAAGAACAGCCGAACACTGAAGCTTTCTTT.

This clonotype was recorded at least ten times. This chain joins TRBV20-1 and TRBJ2-5; no definite D call. The V and J ends lost 3 bases and 5 bases respectively, with 10 bases between them. The V gene's germline CDR1 is DFQATT and CDR2 SNEGSKA (reference sequence). The CDR3 runs to 12 residues. CDR3 loop: CSASLSWETQYF. DNA of the CDR3: TGCAGTGCTAGCCTTTCTTGGGAGACCCAGTACTTC.

This clonotype was counted many times. The rearrangement links TRBV9 to TRBJ2-2; TRBD2 agrees at 10 bases. V lost 1 base, J lost 6 bases, and 6 bases stayed unmatched. Germline CDR1 SGDLS, CDR2 YYNGEE. The CDR3 is 16 amino acids. CDR3 protein: CASSVMGLATAGELFF. CDR3 nucleotides: TGTGCCAGCAGCGTAATGGGACTAGCGACAGCCGGGGAGCTGTTTTTT.

The rearrangement joins TRBV10-3 to TRBJ1-6, with D possibly TRBD1 on 6 matching bases. CDR3 length: 14 residues. Germline V gives CDR1 ENHRY, CDR2 SYGVKD. The germline V and J ends were trimmed by 10 bases and 6 bases, with 16 bases remaining between them. The DNA of the CDR3 is TGTGCCACCGCACAGGGCCCGATTAATTCACCCCTCCACTTT. As protein: CATAQGPINSPLHF.

DNA of the CDR3: TGTGCTAGAGATTGGGCAGGGAGGACAGCTTTCTTT. Translated, it gives CARDWAGRTAFF. This chain connects TRBV2 to TRBJ1-1, with D tentatively TRBD1 (5 bases). The CDR3 extends over 12 amino acids. CDR1 SNHLY and CDR2 FYNNEI come from the germline V gene. Complete variable domain (other parts from reference TRBV2 and TRBJ1-1): EPEVTQTPSHQVTQMGQEVILRCVPISNHLYFYWYRQILGQKVEFLVSFYNNEISEKSEIFDDQFSVERPDGSNFTLKIRSTKLEDSAMYFCARDWAGRTAFFGQGTRLTVV.